The clone carrying this TCR beta chain appeared many times. The antigen is undetermined. The record originates from a study of prognosis after radiotherapy for stage I lung cancer. General study results and limits: The tumor specificity of expanded TCR clones remained undetermined.

By two-round multiplex PCR, the TCR beta CDR3 was amplified from genomic DNA. Amplification in first-round PCR relied on primers specific to each TRBV and TRBJ gene. TCRdb re-analysed the multiplex PCR reads in MiXCR, keeping a single row per CDR3 protein. The table records under 20,000 distinct CDR3 sequences, over 45% of them present only once. For each of two time points, an approximately 5.6-milliliter draw of peripheral blood was taken. Sample: PBMCs, taken before or after stereotactic body radiation therapy (not recorded which). The source is a donor over 45 with non-small cell lung cancer.

The CDR3 DNA sequence: TGTGCCACCAGTACAGCAAACATTCAGTACTTC. Translation gives CATSTANIQYF. The chain has TRBV15 and TRBJ2-4; D is undetermined. The CDR3 contains 11 residues. Germline V gene data show CDR1 as LNHNV and CDR2 as YYDKDF (reference sequence). The V and J ends lost 6 bases and 6 bases respectively, with 6 bases between them.